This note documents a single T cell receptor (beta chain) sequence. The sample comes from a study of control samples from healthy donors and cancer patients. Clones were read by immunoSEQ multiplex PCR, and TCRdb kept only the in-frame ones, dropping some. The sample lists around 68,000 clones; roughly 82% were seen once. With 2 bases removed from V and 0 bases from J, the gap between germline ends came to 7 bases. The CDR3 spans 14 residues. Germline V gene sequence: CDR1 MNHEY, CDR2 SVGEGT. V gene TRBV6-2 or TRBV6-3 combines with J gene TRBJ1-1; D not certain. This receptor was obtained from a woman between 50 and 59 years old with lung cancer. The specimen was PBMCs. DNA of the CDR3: TGTGCCAGCAGTTACAGACCCATGAACACTGAAGCTTTCTTT. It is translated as CASSYRPMNTEAFF.